Here is one T cell receptor beta chain with its context. Its antigen is unknown. Data came from immunoSEQ multiplex PCR; TCRdb stores just in-frame clones and leaves some out. The sample lists roughly 700,000 clones, more than 80% seen once, with 1.5% in the top ten. The treatment was: around 19 received Ad26.COV2.S at low or high dose, single or two shots; five or six received placebo; per-sample allocation not given. Samples were taken on day 63 after the first vaccine or placebo injection. Aged 18-55 years, donor was enrolled in Boston around 2020. This entry comes from a study of Ad26.COV2.S vaccination and SARS-CoV-2 variants. As for the study in general: Intramuscular Ad26.COV2.S doses were given once or twice, 56 days apart.

Study-wide findings and caveats: Breadth of non-spike TCRs did not differ between vaccinees and placebo recipients.

The sequenced sample was peripheral blood, obtained in a trial of Ad26.COV2.S vaccine versus placebo. This clonotype was obtained from a person aged 18-65 years who received the Ad26.COV2.S COVID-19 vaccine or a placebo.

The CDR3 DNA reads TGTGCCAGCTCAGTACTAGCGGGAGAAACAGATACGCAGTATTTT. Translation: CASSVLAGETDTQYF. The V call is TRBV18, the J call TRBJ2-3; 11 bases agree with TRBD2. Unmatched junction bases numbered 4, after V lost 5 bases and J lost 3 bases. Germline V gene data show CDR1 as KGHSH and CDR2 as LQKENI. CDR3 length: 15 amino acids.